Below, one TCR beta chain is given with its context. These data belong to a study of blood T cell repertoires in COVID-19. Authors' methods: Using reference gene primer amplification, nucleated cell counts were estimated. The table came from immunoSEQ multiplex PCR; TCRdb's copy has only in-frame clones and leaves some out. The D gene and trimming were derived from the DNA, and the V and J assignments and clone size from that table. The sample has some 260,000 clones, around nine tenths seen once. Germline V lookup: CDR1 SNHLY, CDR2 FYNNEI. The CDR3 consists of 15 residues. The trim removed 5 bases at V and 1 base at J, leaving 2 bases unmatched.

The V and J genes are TRBV2 and TRBJ1-3, with 10 bases identical to TRBD1. The specimen was peripheral blood. The clonotype comes from a woman in her 70s with COVID-19, enrolled during active disease. The CDR3 region has the DNA TGTGCCAGCAGTCGGGACAGGGGATCTGGAAACACCATATATTTT. This encodes CASSRDRGSGNTIYF. Together with reference TRBV2 and TRBJ1-3, the CDR3 gives the full variable domain: EPEVTQTPSHQVTQMGQEVILRCVPISNHLYFYWYRQILGQKVEFLVSFYNNEISEKSEIFDDQFSVERPDGSNFTLKIRSTKLEDSAMYFCASSRDRGSGNTIYFGEGSWLTVV.